In its sample, the clone carrying this TCR beta chain was seen many times. This specimen comes from a study of human T cells and chemical hapten exposure. About the study: DPC 0.01% went on the upper back by patch test, with reading at 6 days.

Stated time point: patch test 2, 6 weeks after DPC sensitization. Treatment meaning: therapeutic diphenylcyclopropenone sensitization with weekly scalp DPC. The drawing of blood occurred before each patch test was applied. A single record per CDR3 protein comes from TCRdb applying MiXCR to the RACE reads. Of more than 75,000 distinct CDR3 sequences in the sample, 9.5% to 13% were seen once. The CDR3 is 18 residues long. In germline, CDR1 is SQVTM, CDR2 ANQGSEA. V lost 2 bases to trimming and J lost 2 bases, with 22 bases between them. This receptor was identified in a young woman with alopecia areata. Some clones in this sample may be carry-over from other donors' samples. The chain is built from TRBV29-1 and TRBJ1-5; TRBD1 is a possible D gene (6 bases). The specimen was whole blood, collected in connection with sensitization to the hapten diphenylcyclopropenone (DPC). DNA of the CDR3: TGCAGCGTTGAAATTTTACCCCGGATACAGGGAGGCAATCAGCCCCAGCATTTT. Protein: CSVEILPRIQGGNQPQHF.